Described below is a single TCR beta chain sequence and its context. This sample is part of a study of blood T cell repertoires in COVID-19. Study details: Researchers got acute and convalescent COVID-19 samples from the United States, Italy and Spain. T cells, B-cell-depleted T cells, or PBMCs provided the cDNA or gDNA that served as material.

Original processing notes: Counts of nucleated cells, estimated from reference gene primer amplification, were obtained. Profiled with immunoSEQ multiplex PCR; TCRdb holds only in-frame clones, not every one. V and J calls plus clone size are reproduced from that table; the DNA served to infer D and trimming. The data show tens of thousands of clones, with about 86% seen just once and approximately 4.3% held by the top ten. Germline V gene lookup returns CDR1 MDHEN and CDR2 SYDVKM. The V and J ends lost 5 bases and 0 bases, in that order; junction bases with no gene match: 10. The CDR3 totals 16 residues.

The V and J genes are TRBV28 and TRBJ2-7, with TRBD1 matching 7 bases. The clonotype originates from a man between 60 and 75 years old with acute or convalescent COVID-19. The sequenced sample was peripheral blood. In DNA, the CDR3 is TGTGCCAGCAGTACCCCCGGCAGGGGGAACTCCTACGAGCAGTACTTC. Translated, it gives CASSTPGRGNSYEQYF.